This T cell receptor beta chain originates from a study of T cell responses to AZD1222 COVID-19 vaccine. Assay used: immunoSEQ multiplex PCR; TCRdb lists only in-frame clones, some missing. The repertoire holds more than 150,000 clones, with 88% as singletons. Germline V gene data show CDR1 as SGHNT and CDR2 as YYREEE (reference sequence). The CDR3 length is 14 residues. V trimming: 2 bases; J trimming: 7 bases; junction bases outside the gene matches: 8. Study conclusions and caveats: The peak T cell response came first, and repertoires were sampled only after it. Spike-specific TCR breadth and depth grew following two AZD1222 doses. Just a handful of AZD1222 recipients were seropositive at baseline. Most donors were white British, females outnumbered males, and clonal diversity was possibly underestimated.

Concerning this clone: The antigen is not known.

The chain is built from TRBV5-4 and TRBJ2-7; 8 bases are a match to TRBD2. Here the sequenced sample was peripheral blood, taken 28 days after the second AZD1222 dose. The TCR originated in an adult who received the AZD1222 COVID-19 vaccine. The CDR3 here is CASSFPGGGREQYF. CDR3 nucleotide sequence: TGTGCCAGCAGCTTCCCGGGGGGGGGCCGGGAGCAGTACTTC.